The rows below give T cell receptor beta chains drawn from one sample of a study of cytomegalovirus exposure and HLA in healthy donors. Sequencing used immunoSEQ multiplex PCR; TCRdb keeps in-frame clones, though not all of them. The sample lists about 140,000 clones, roughly four fifths occurring once. The source material was PBMCs. The receptors derive from a woman between 50 and 59 years old in good health and CMV-seropositive. Each CDR3 is given with its conserved first and last residue. A D gene is named only where the DNA matches it firmly. Only some rows state a clone size, as once, few, many or a class for expanded clones.

>TRBD1|TRBJ1-1|TRBV10-2|13|-
TGCGCCAGCTGGGACAGGGAAAACACTGAAGCTTTCTTT
CASWDRENTEAFF
>TRBD1|TRBJ2-1|TRBV7-9|15|-
TGTGCCAGCAGCTTAGTACAGGGGGCCGACAATGAGCAGTTCTTC
CASSLVQGADNEQFF
>-|TRBJ2-5|TRBV4-2|16|-
TGTGCCAGCAGCCAAGATGCAGGTTTCCCCCAAGAGACCCAGTACTTC
CASSQDAGFPQETQYF
>-|TRBJ1-2|TRBV19|15|-
TGTGCCAGTAACACCGCGACAGTCATTTCCTATGGCTACACCTTC
CASNTATVISYGYTF
>TRBD1|TRBJ1-5|TRBV30|13|-
TGTGCCTGGGACCGGGACAGGGGGCAGCCCCAGCATTTT
CAWDRDRGQPQHF
>-|TRBJ2-2|TRBV5-6|14|-
TGTGCCAGCAGCTTCCTAGGGAACACCGGGGAGCTGTTTTTT
CASSFLGNTGELFF
>-|TRBJ2-7|TRBV28|13|-
TGTGCCAGCCAACCAGGTCTAATGACCGAGCAGTACTTC
CASQPGLMTEQYF
>-|TRBJ1-2|TRBV10-3|13|-
TGTGCCATCAGTGAAGGTGAGGCTCGTGGCTACACCTTC
CAISEGEARGYTF
>-|TRBJ2-1|TRBV20-1|11|-
TGCAGTGCTAGAGCGAGCGGTGAGCAGTTCTTC
CSARASGEQFF
>-|TRBJ2-1|TRBV5-4|15|once
TGTGCCAGCAGCCATGGACAAGGACGAGTGGGTGAGCAGTTCTTC
CASSHGQGRVGEQFF
>TRBD1|TRBJ1-3|TRBV28|15|once
TGTGCCAGCAGCCCACAGGGGGAAACTGGAAACACCATATATTTT
CASSPQGETGNTIYF
>TRBD2|TRBJ2-1|TRBV7-3|16|-
TGTGCCAGCAGCTCCAGGACTAGCGGGGCCCAGAATGAGCAGTTCTTC
CASSSRTSGAQNEQFF
>TRBD1|TRBJ1-2|TRBV7-9|16|-
TGTGCCAGCAGCTTAGCGGGACAGCGAACTAACTATGGCTACACCTTC
CASSLAGQRTNYGYTF
>-|TRBJ2-2|TRBV6-1|15|-
TGTGCCAGCAGTGCCGAGACACTGAACACCGGGGAGCTGTTTTTT
CASSAETLNTGELFF
>-|TRBJ1-1|TRBV2|13|-
TGTGCCAGCGCGGCGGACAGCAACACTGAAGCTTTCTTT
CASAADSNTEAFF
>TRBD2|TRBJ2-7|TRBV27|12|-
TGTGCCAGCAGTCTATGGGGGGGGGAGCAGTACTTC
CASSLWGGEQYF
>TRBD2|TRBJ2-5|TRBV7-9|11|-
TGTGCCACCCGGGGGGTTGAGACCCAGTACTTC
CATRGVETQYF
>TRBD1|TRBJ2-5|TRBV4-3|15|few
TGCGCCAGCAGCCAAGGGACAGGGAAACAAGAGACCCAGTACTTC
CASSQGTGKQETQYF
>-|TRBJ1-5|TRBV19|13|-
TGTGCCAGTAGTCGGGAGCTCAATCAGCCCCAGCATTTT
CASSRELNQPQHF
>TRBD2|TRBJ2-2|TRBV7-2|16|-
TGTGCCAGCAGCTCCCGGGGGGGCGGTAACACCGGGGAGCTGTTTTTT
CASSSRGGGNTGELFF
>-|TRBJ2-2|TRBV10-3|15|few
TGTGCCATCAGTGAGCTGGGGGCGGAAACCGGGGAGCTGTTTTTT
CAISELGAETGELFF
>-|TRBJ1-2|TRBV28|13|-
TGTGCCAGCATTTCAGGACAGACCTATGGCTACACCTTC
CASISGQTYGYTF
>TRBD2|TRBJ2-1|TRBV5-1|17|-
TGCGCCAGCAGCTTGGAGGTTGCGGGGGGGCGCATCGATGAGCAGTTCTTC
CASSLEVAGGRIDEQFF
>-|TRBJ1-1|TRBV9|11|once
TGTGCCAGCAGTAGGGAGGGGGAAGCTTTCTTT
CASSREGEAFF
>-|TRBJ2-1|TRBV18|15|-
TGTGCCAGCTCACCAGGGGACTCCCCCTACAATGAGCAGTTCTTC
CASSPGDSPYNEQFF
>TRBD1|TRBJ2-7|TRBV18|18|once
TGTGCCAGCTCACCTCCGGGACAGGGGGCGGGGGCCGCCTACGAGCAGTACTTC
CASSPPGQGAGAAYEQYF
>-|TRBJ1-1|TRBV18|14|-
TGTGCCAGCTCCCTCGGAGGAGATGGTACTGAAGCTTTCTTT
CASSLGGDGTEAFF
>-|TRBJ1-2|TRBV4-2|11|-
TGTGCCAGCAGCCAGTCAGGCGGCTACACCTTC
CASSQSGGYTF
>TRBD2|TRBJ2-5|TRBV4-1|15|few
TGCGCCAGCAGCCAAGGGACTAGCGGCCAAGAGACCCAGTACTTC
CASSQGTSGQETQYF
>-|TRBJ1-1|TRBV5-8|14|-
TGTGCCAGCAGCCTGGATGGCAGGGACACTGAAGCTTTCTTT
CASSLDGRDTEAFF
>-|TRBJ1-6|TRBV6-1|14|few
TGTGCCAGCAGTAAGTTCGGCAGGGATTCACCCCTCCACTTT
CASSKFGRDSPLHF
>TRBD1|TRBJ2-7|TRBV7-9|16|-
TGTGCCAGCAGCAGAATGACAGGGCCTCTCTCCTACGAGCAGTACTTC
CASSRMTGPLSYEQYF
>TRBD1|TRBJ2-7|TRBV6-1|14|-
TGTGCGCTAAAAGAAAGGACAGGGATCTACGAGCAGTACTTC
CALKERTGIYEQYF
>TRBD1|TRBJ2-2|TRBV5-4|16|-
TGTGCCAGCAGCCTAAGGGCAGGGGGAAACACCGGGGAGCTGTTTTTT
CASSLRAGGNTGELFF
>-|TRBJ2-5|TRBV28|13|few
TGTGCCAGCAGTAGGCCAGGGGAAGAGACCCAGTACTTC
CASSRPGEETQYF
>TRBD1|TRBJ1-4|TRBV9|16|-
TGTGCCAGCAGCGTAGGGACAGGGGGCCTAGGTGAAAAACTGTTTTTT
CASSVGTGGLGEKLFF
>-|TRBJ1-2|TRBV19|13|-
TGTGCCAGTAGTATAACCGGGGGCTATGGCTACACCTTC
CASSITGGYGYTF
>-|TRBJ1-5|TRBV5-5|16|-
TGTGCCAGCAGCCTTGAGGGGGGGATGGGTAATCAGCCCCAGCATTTT
CASSLEGGMGNQPQHF
>TRBD2|TRBJ2-1|TRBV2|15|-
TGTGCCAGCTTACCGGCTAGCGGGGGGGTGAATGAGCAGTTCTTC
CASLPASGGVNEQFF
>-|TRBJ1-2|TRBV9|15|-
TGTGCCAGCAGCCCCGAATGGGAAGGGGGCTATGGCTACACCTTC
CASSPEWEGGYGYTF
>-|TRBJ2-1|TRBV7-3|18|-
TGTGCCAGCAGCTTAAGGTTCCCGGACTCGGAAGGAGTCAATGAGCAGTTCTTC
CASSLRFPDSEGVNEQFF
>TRBD2|TRBJ2-7|TRBV5-4|15|-
TGTGCCAGCAGCTTGCGACTAGCGGCAACCTACGAGCAGTACTTC
CASSLRLAATYEQYF